The source of this T cell receptor (beta chain) is a study of response to subunit inactivated influenza vaccine. Notes on the study in general: The study's authors posited that every seasonal influenza vaccination enlists few new T cells.

TCRdb reanalysed the RT-PCR reads using MiXCR and keeps one entry per CDR3 protein. The repertoire holds about 610,000 distinct CDR3 sequences, with roughly 15% as singletons. This clonotype was picked up many times. Its target is not known. The receptor comes from a man aged 50-59 years who received an inactivated influenza vaccine. Specimen: PBMCs from blood, collected about 12 days after vaccination.

CDR3 bases: TGCAGTGCTAGAGACCCGGGACAGGTCTCCTACAATGAGCAGTTCTTC. Translation: CSARDPGQVSYNEQFF. The chain employs TRBV20-1 and TRBJ2-1, with TRBD1 identical over 8 bases. The CDR3 totals 16 residues. CDR1 is DFQATT and CDR2 is SNEGSKA in the germline V gene (reference sequence). J gave up 0 bases and V 0 bases, and 4 bases lay outside the gene matches.